The 26 T cell receptor beta chains in this list originate from one sample, sequenced in a study of regulatory T cells in long-lasting Graves disease (dated by TCRdb to 2020 to 2022). This specimen's time point label, per the study, means: persistent/refractory GD, antithyroid drugs over 5 years with positive TRAb. For both TCR sequencing and RNA sequencing, RNA was extracted from PBMCs in TRIzol. Library generation was performed with multiplex PCR. Sequencing instrument: Illumina HiSeq 4000. iRepertoire HTBI primers and Arm-PCR amplification of CDR3 regions were used to construct TCR beta libraries. Through fastp at Q25 and MiXCR, TCRdb rebuilt clones from the public reads, retaining in-frame beta chains. Records with the same CDR3 protein are collapsed into one entry carrying the most frequent genes and DNA. The sample table records a few hundred thousand distinct CDR3 sequences; approximately 21% of these occur just once. Together, the top ten hold 7.1% of the sample.

The sequences come from peripheral blood mononuclear cells (PBMCs), collected when the disease was refractory, from a patient treated with antithyroid drugs. The receptors here all came from a female donor with Graves disease.

The V call is TRBV29-1, the J call TRBJ1-2; no clear D. The V gene's germline CDR1 is SQVTM and CDR2 ANQGSEA. V was trimmed by 7 bases and J by 4 bases, leaving 19 bases between them. The CDR3 contains 14 residues. The CDR3 loop reads CSAKLNPGSYGYTF. The CDR3 nucleotides read TGCAGCGCCAAGTTAAACCCCGGGAGCTATGGCTACACCTTC.

The chain uses TRBV7-6 and TRBJ2-1, with 8 bases that match TRBD2. This CDR3 is built from 16 residues. Trimming at V came to 6 bases and at J to 2 bases, leaving 9 bases not matched to a gene. CDR1 is SGHVS and CDR2 is FNYEAQ in the germline V gene. As DNA, the CDR3 is TGTGCCAGCAGTAGAGCTAGCGGGTCGGCCTACAATGAGCAGTTCTTC. It translates to CASSRASGSAYNEQFF.

Concerning this clonotype itself: A much larger clone is a single base away; this may be a read error. This chain joins TRBV27 and TRBJ2-7, with a tentative D call TRBD2 (7 bases). Germline CDR1 reads MNHEY; CDR2 reads SMNVEV (reference sequence). The CDR3 contains 16 residues. The CDR3 DNA is TGTGCCAGCGGTTTATCGGAGGGGGGGAGGGGCCACGAGCAGTACTTC. Protein product: CASGLSEGGRGHEQYF.

CDR3 sequence: CASRSEPAGAYNEQFF. CDR3 nucleotides: TGTGCCAGCAGGAGTGAACCAGCGGGAGCCTACAATGAGCAGTTCTTC. The V gene is TRBV2, the J gene TRBJ2-1; TRBD2 aligns across 8 bases. CDR1 and CDR2 (germline): SNHLY, FYNNEI. The V gene end was trimmed by 6 bases and the J gene end by 2 bases; junction bases not matched to a gene: 9. The CDR3 totals 16 residues.

This clonotype turned up a few times. The V call is TRBV12-3 or TRBV12-4, the J call TRBJ2-1; no clear D gene. V was trimmed by 5 bases and J by 8 bases, leaving 16 bases between them. This CDR3 contains 14 residues. The CDR3 sequence is CASSPPSGGHEQFF. The CDR3 nucleotides are TGTGCCAGCAGTCCGCCGTCGGGTGGCCATGAGCAGTTCTTC.

This clonotype was seen ten or more times. V is TRBV6-2 or TRBV6-3 and J is TRBJ1-5; a weak D match, TRBD1 (6 bases). The CDR3 runs 14 residues. Between the trimmed V and J ends, which lost 6 bases and 6 bases, there was a span of 15 bases. The germline V gene has CDR1 MNHEY and CDR2 SVGEGT. CDR3 sequence (DNA): TGTGCCAGCAGGGGAGCAGGGGCTGCTCAGCCCCAGCATTTT. Translated, it gives CASRGAGAAQPQHF.

This chain links TRBV24-1 with TRBJ2-5, with 8 bases identical to TRBD2. V shed 5 bases, J shed 2 bases, and the junction held 12 bases outside the gene matches. CDR1 and CDR2 from the germline V gene are KGHDR and SFDVKD. There are 17 residues in the CDR3. CDR3 DNA sequence: TGTGCCACCAGTGGCCCCGTCGGGAGGGCCCGGCAAGAGACCCAGTACTTC. Translated, it gives CATSGPVGRARQETQYF.

The rearrangement uses TRBV6-1 and TRBJ2-5, with D perhaps TRBD1 or TRBD2 (5 bases each). This CDR3 spans 13 amino acids. V was trimmed by 6 bases and J by 7 bases, leaving 15 bases between them. The V gene's germline CDR1 is MNHNS and CDR2 SASEGT. The CDR3 sequence: CASRRGTFATQYF. CDR3 in DNA: TGTGCCAGCAGACGAGGGACGTTCGCGACCCAGTACTTC.

This clonotype has a handful of counts. V usage is TRBV19 and J usage is TRBJ1-2; D perhaps matches TRBD1 (6 bases). The V and J ends lost 7 bases and 6 bases respectively, with 15 bases between them. In germline, CDR1 is LNHDA, CDR2 SQIVND (reference sequence). This CDR3 region has 13 residues. CDR3 amino acids: CASTEGGRNGYTF. CDR3 bases: TGTGCCAGTACGGAGGGGGGCCGGAATGGCTACACCTTC.

This chain uses TRBV14 with TRBJ1-1; D remains ambiguous. CDR1 is SGHDN and CDR2 is FVKESK in the germline V gene. V dropped 1 base and J dropped 6 bases, with 9 bases sitting between them. The CDR3 is 13 residues long. The CDR3 DNA follows: TGTGCCAGCAGCCAAGGGGTGCGGGCTGAAGCTTTCTTT. Its protein product is CASSQGVRAEAFF.

The rearrangement joins TRBV20-1 to TRBJ2-7; D might be TRBD1 (5 bases). This CDR3 is built from 13 residues. CDR1 is DFQATT and CDR2 is SNEGSKA in the germline V gene (reference sequence). V was cut by 3 bases and J by 1 base, with 10 bases left in between. CDR3 DNA sequence: TGCAGTGCTAGCCAGGGTCAGTCCTACGAGCAGTACTTC. This gives the protein CSASQGQSYEQYF.

This chain uses TRBV20-1 with TRBJ1-6, with D unresolved. The V gene's germline CDR1 is DFQATT and CDR2 SNEGSKA (reference sequence). Trimming stripped 0 bases from V and 7 bases from J, with 10 bases between. The CDR3 contains 14 residues. This CDR3 reads CSARDMRSNSPLHF. CDR3 bases: TGCAGTGCTAGAGATATGCGGAGCAATTCACCCCTCCACTTT.

Points on this clonotype: This clone may be a read error of a much larger clone one base away. This likely comes from a read error, as the CDR3 has no conserved phenylalanine or tryptophan at its end. The chain links TRBV30 to TRBJ1-1; D uncertain. Trimming removed 1 base at V and 7 bases at J, with 7 bases between. This CDR3 has 11 amino acids. The germline V gene has CDR1 GTSNPN and CDR2 SVGIG (reference sequence). CDR3 sequence (DNA): TGTGCCTGGAGTGGAGGGAGTGAAGCTTTCCTT. Protein sequence: CAWSGGSEAFL.

V is TRBV19 and J is TRBJ1-1; TRBD1 is a possible D gene (5 bases). CDR3 length equals 14 residues. V lost 7 bases and J lost 2, with 14 bases in between. Germline CDR1 and CDR2: LNHDA and SQIVND (reference sequence). In nucleotides, the CDR3 is TGTGCCAGTACCATGGGACGCAAAAACACTGAAGCTTTCTTT. Protein product: CASTMGRKNTEAFF.

Many counts were recorded for this clonotype. This chain connects TRBV6-5 to TRBJ1-1, with TRBD1 as a possible D gene (5 bases). V lost 0 bases to trimming and J lost 3 bases, with 14 bases between them. Germline CDR1 MNHEY, CDR2 SVGAGI. The CDR3 runs 16 residues. The CDR3 is CASSYSIMGPDTEAFF. The DNA for the CDR3 is TGTGCCAGCAGTTACTCGATTATGGGGCCCGACACTGAAGCTTTCTTT.

This clonotype has only a few counts. A junction end diverges from the germline sequence, so it may reflect a read error. The CDR3 nucleotides are TGTGCCAGCAGTCCCGGGGGCCAGACAAACATTCGGTACTTC. It encodes CASSPGGQTNIRYF. The V gene is TRBV12-3 or TRBV12-4, the J gene TRBJ2-4; D possibly uses TRBD1 or TRBD2 (6 bases each). The CDR3 is 14 residues long.

This clonotype was recorded only once. This chain uses TRBV7-9 with TRBJ2-5; the match to TRBD1 covers 9 bases. V trimming: 5 bases; J trimming: 6 bases; junction bases outside the gene matches: 7. Germline loops: CDR1 SEHNR, CDR2 FQNEAQ (reference sequence). The CDR3 sequence is 14 residues long. In DNA form, the CDR3 reads TGTGCCAGCAGCCCGGGACAGGGCTGGAAGACCCAGTACTTC. As protein: CASSPGQGWKTQYF.

In this sample, this clonotype turned up many times. The chain couples TRBV6-5 to TRBJ1-4; D not certain. The germline V gene has CDR1 MNHEY and CDR2 SVGAGI. CDR3 length: 14 residues. The ends were cut back, 2 bases at V and 2 bases at J, with 6 bases in the middle. The CDR3 region has the DNA TGTGCCAGCAGTTACGGACCGACTAATGAAAAACTGTTTTTT. It translates to CASSYGPTNEKLFF.

The V and J genes are TRBV20-1 and TRBJ2-7, with a possible D match to TRBD2 (5 bases). Per the germline V gene, CDR1 is DFQATT and CDR2 is SNEGSKA (reference sequence). V lost 3 bases, J lost 3 bases, and 15 bases lay in between. The CDR3 covers 14 residues. Here the CDR3 reads CSASGMAAFYEQYF. In DNA, the CDR3 is TGCAGTGCTAGCGGGATGGCAGCCTTCTACGAGCAGTACTTC.

The genes are TRBV5-8 and TRBJ1-2; 7 nucleotides line up with TRBD1. This CDR3 has 15 residues. V lost 4 bases to trimming and J lost 5 bases; unmatched junction nucleotides: 11. Germline V CDR1 and CDR2: SGHTS, YDEGEE. This CDR3 is CASSVRPGQRYGYTF. CDR3 DNA: TGTGCCAGCAGCGTACGACCGGGACAGCGATATGGCTACACCTTC.

This clonotype was recorded at least ten times. The J gene is TRBJ2-5, the V gene TRBV10-3, with 11 bases identical to TRBD2. V shed 0 bases and J 4 bases; nucleotides not matched to a gene: 4. The CDR3 consists of 16 residues. CDR1 is ENHRY, CDR2 SYGVKD, per germline. CDR3 in amino acids: CAISESTSGKSETQYF. The CDR3 coding sequence is TGTGCCATCAGTGAGTCGACTAGCGGGAAGTCAGAGACCCAGTACTTC.

This clonotype came up many times. The V and J genes are TRBV20-1 and TRBJ1-1; no clear D. The CDR3 contains 14 residues. The V end was cut by 0 bases, the J end by 4 bases, with 12 bases between. Germline CDR1 and CDR2: DFQATT and SNEGSKA (reference sequence). The CDR3 is CSARERRVGTEAFF. In nucleotides, the CDR3 is TGCAGTGCTAGAGAACGTAGGGTCGGCACTGAAGCTTTCTTT.

Note on this clonotype: This may stem from a read error, because a much larger clone lies one nucleotide away. The gene calls are TRBV7-9 and TRBJ1-4, with 11 nucleotides matching TRBD1. The germline V gene encodes CDR1 SEHNR and CDR2 FQNEAQ (reference sequence). The CDR3 length is 15 residues. The CDR3 region is CASSFSGTGGEELFF. CDR3 DNA: TGTGCCAGCAGCTTCTCCGGGACAGGGGGTGAAGAACTGTTTTTT. Full variable domain (missing parts from reference TRBV7-9 and TRBJ1-4): DTGVSQNPRHKITKRGQNVTFRCDPISEHNRLYWYRQTLGQGPEFLTYFQNEAQLEKSRLLSDRFSAERPKGSFSTLEIQRTEQGDSAMYLCASSFSGTGGEELFFGSGTQLSVL.

This clonotype was counted only a few times. The chain uses TRBV20-1 and TRBJ1-6; D may be TRBD1 (6 bases). The germline gives CDR1 DFQATT, CDR2 SNEGSKA (reference sequence). CDR3 length: 15 amino acids. Trimming took off 5 bases at V and 7 bases at J, with 18 bases between the two ends. The CDR3 DNA reads TGCAGTGCTTGGCAGGGGACCCTCGGGAATTCACCCCTCCACTTT. Encoded protein: CSAWQGTLGNSPLHF.

This chain uses TRBV10-3 with TRBJ2-7; 10 bases are shared with TRBD1. Germline lookup yields CDR1 ENHRY and CDR2 SYGVKD. V was clipped by 2 bases and J by 5 bases; unmatched bases: 6. The CDR3 totals 15 residues. The CDR3 here is CAISEGPTGGDEQYF. CDR3 nucleotide sequence: TGTGCCATCAGTGAGGGACCGACAGGGGGCGACGAGCAGTACTTC.

The genes are TRBV24-1 and TRBJ2-3, with D uncertain. The germline CDR1 and CDR2 sequences are KGHDR and SFDVKD. The V end was cut by 1 base, the J end by 2 bases, with 6 bases between. The CDR3 extends over 14 amino acids. The chain's CDR3 is CATSDFEDTDTQYF. The DNA of the CDR3 is TGTGCCACCAGTGATTTTGAAGACACAGATACGCAGTATTTT.